This T cell receptor (beta chain) derives from a study of vaccination effects on CD4 cells after COVID-19. Study as a whole: Of the BNT162b2 and mRNA-1273 vaccines, participants received two doses of one or the other.

This CDR3 comprises 17 residues. Germline V CDR1 and CDR2: LGHNA, YNFKEQ. V dropped 3 bases and J dropped 3; count of bases not matched to a gene: 10. The assay was immunoSEQ multiplex PCR, and TCRdb's table has in-frame clones only and misses some. The sample gives about 73,000 clones, 60% to 75% of which show up once; just under 3% is in the top ten. Antigen-specific CD4+ T cell clonotypes were called by their expansion after viral peptide-pool culture in ViraFEST. Upon completion of 10 to 11 days in culture, CD4+ T cells were isolated. Nobody among the vaccine recipients had prior SARS-CoV-2 infection (nucleocapsid antibodies were negative). On both days 3 and 7, half of the culture medium was replaced with IL-2 medium. Comments on this clone: Its antigen remains unidentified.

Findings of the study overall: Limitations: small convalescent group and missing early post-infection timepoints. Late post-vaccination samples showed marked contraction of infection- and vaccine-induced clones.

Sequencing used CD4+ T cells from PBMCs cultured with HCoV-NL63 spike peptides, obtained before COVID-19 vaccination. The rearrangement links TRBV4-2 to TRBJ1-4, with 7 bases matching TRBD1. This receptor was taken from a human donor who received a COVID-19 vaccine. The CDR3 reads CASSHDTATGSNEKLFF. In nucleotides, the CDR3 is TGTGCCAGCAGCCACGATACGGCGACAGGGTCTAATGAAAAACTGTTTTTT.